These 14 T cell receptor beta chains share one sample of origin, sequenced in a study of technical replicates of blood from a handful of donors. Sequencing used immunoSEQ multiplex PCR; TCRdb keeps in-frame clones, though not all of them. The repertoire consists of about 75,000 clones, with 91% occurring once and the leading ten covering 0.35% to 0.4%. Sequenced material: T cells isolated from PBMCs. These receptors were taken from a human donor in good health. Some clones in this sample may be carry-over from other donors' samples.

The chain's CDR3 is CASSEENSARLYNEQFF. Written as DNA, the CDR3 is TGTGCCAGCAGTGAAGAAAACTCCGCGAGACTCTACAATGAGCAGTTCTTC. The chain recombines TRBV6-1 with TRBJ2-1; D is unresolved. V dropped 1 base and J dropped 3 bases, with 16 bases sitting between them. Germline V gene sequence: CDR1 MNHNS, CDR2 SASEGT. The CDR3 length is 17 residues.

Only one count was recorded for this clone. This sequence joins TRBV28 and TRBJ2-4; a weak D match, TRBD1 (5 bases). The CDR3 is made up of 14 amino acids. The germline V and J ends were trimmed by 3 bases and 7 bases, with 13 bases remaining between them. CDR1 and CDR2 (germline): MDHEN, SYDVKM. The CDR3 sequence is CASSLQGTSNIQYF. The CDR3 DNA reads TGTGCCAGCAGTTTGCAGGGTACGAGCAACATTCAGTACTTC. The whole variable domain, filled in from reference TRBV28 and TRBJ2-4, reads DVKVTQSSRYLVKRTGEKVFLECVQDMDHENMFWYRQDPGLGLRLIYFSYDVKMKEKGDIPEGYSVSREKKERFSLILESASTNQTSMYLCASSLQGTSNIQYFGAGTRLSVL.

The rearrangement uses TRBV30 and TRBJ2-1; 9 nucleotides match TRBD2. After removal of 4 bases from V and 6 bases from J, the junction contained 4 bases not matched to a gene. There are 13 residues in the CDR3. Per the germline V gene, CDR1 is GTSNPN and CDR2 is SVGIG (reference sequence). CDR3 protein: CAWTSGEGNEQFF. The CDR3 DNA reads as TGTGCCTGGACTAGCGGGGAGGGCAATGAGCAGTTCTTC. Drawing the rest from reference TRBV30 and TRBJ2-1, the complete variable domain is SQTIHQWPATLVQPVGSPLSLECTVEGTSNPNLYWYRQAAGRGLQLLFYSVGIGQISSEVPQNLSASRPQDRQFILSSKKLLLSDSGFYLCAWTSGEGNEQFFGPGTRLTVL.

The chain recombines TRBV5-1 with TRBJ2-3, with 7 nucleotides matching TRBD2. The CDR3 runs to 16 residues. The trim removed 4 bases at V and 2 bases at J, leaving 10 bases unmatched. The germline gives CDR1 SGHRS, CDR2 YFSETQ. The CDR3 spells CASSPAGGSLTDTQYF. The DNA of the CDR3 is TGCGCCAGCAGCCCGGCTGGCGGGAGCCTCACAGATACGCAGTATTTT.

The chain links TRBV21-1 to TRBJ2-4; the table's D call of TRBD2 was not tested on the DNA. TRBV21-1 constitutes a pseudogene. The CDR3 has 16 residues. The CDR3 region is CASSSRLAGVQNIQYF. For the CDR3, the DNA is TGTGCCAGCAGCTCGAGACTAGCGGGGGTCCAAAACATTCAGTACTTC.

This clone was found once. The chain combines TRBV9 with TRBJ2-2, with 11 bases identical to TRBD2. Germline V gene data show CDR1 as SGDLS and CDR2 as YYNGEE. Trimming took 0 bases from V and 10 from J; bases not matched to a gene: 8. The CDR3 loop spans 16 amino acids. For the CDR3, the DNA is TGTGCCAGCAGCGTAGTAACTAGCGGGGGCGTTCAGGAGCTGTTTTTT. Translated: CASSVVTSGGVQELFF.

The gene calls are TRBV27 and TRBJ1-1; D might be TRBD1 (5 bases). The germline V gene encodes CDR1 MNHEY and CDR2 SMNVEV (reference sequence). V lost 6 bases to trimming and J lost 3 bases, with 8 bases between them. The CDR3 length is 12 residues. CDR3 sequence (DNA): TGTGCCAGCAGGGGGCGTGACACTGAAGCTTTCTTT. This encodes CASRGRDTEAFF.

The V and J genes are TRBV10-1 and TRBJ2-4, with 8 bases aligning to TRBD2. Germline CDR1 and CDR2: WNHNN and SYGVQD (reference sequence). The J segment lost 2 bases and the V segment lost 5 bases, leaving 8 bases of the junction unmatched. The CDR3 has 16 residues. The CDR3 nucleotides are TGCGCCAGCAGTCCCACGGGAGGGAGAACCAAAAACATTCAGTACTTC. Translating gives CASSPTGGRTKNIQYF.

The chain couples TRBV21-1 to TRBJ1-1; TRBD1, the table's D call, was not compared with the DNA. TRBV21-1 is a known pseudogene. CDR3 length: 19 residues. CDR3 loop: CASSKISTRAGQANTEAFF. The CDR3 nucleotides are TGTGCCAGCAGCAAAATCTCCACTAGGGCAGGACAGGCGAACACTGAAGCTTTCTTT.

The rearrangement joins TRBV7-8 to TRBJ1-3; D is ambiguous. The V gene lost 0 bases and the J gene lost 11 bases, with 17 bases spanning the gap. Germline values: CDR1 SGHVS, CDR2 FQNEAQ. The CDR3 consists of 15 residues. CDR3 nucleotides: TGTGCCAGCAGCTTAGCGACGGGTTCCGGGAACGCCATATATTTT. As protein: CASSLATGSGNAIYF.

V and J are TRBV18 and TRBJ1-2; 7 bases align to TRBD1. V lost 4 bases, J lost 4 bases, and 3 bases stayed unmatched. CDR3 length: 13 amino acids. Germline assignment: CDR1 KGHSH and CDR2 LQKENI. CDR3 in DNA: TGTGCCAGCTCACGGGACAGTTTCTATGGCTACACCTTC. Translated, it gives CASSRDSFYGYTF.

J is TRBJ1-4 and V is TRBV7-6; D perhaps matches TRBD1 (5 bases). V was shortened by 5 bases and J by 7 bases, with 8 bases between the two germline ends. The CDR3 spans 12 residues. Germline lookup yields CDR1 SGHVS and CDR2 FNYEAQ. The CDR3 here is CASSLTGEKLFF. CDR3 nucleotide sequence: TGTGCCAGCAGCCTCACAGGTGAAAAACTGTTTTTT.

The rearrangement uses TRBV7-9 and TRBJ2-1; 8 bases fit TRBD1. Trimming cost V 1 base and J 7 bases; bases outside gene matches: 3. The CDR3 length is 14 residues. Germline V gene sequence: CDR1 SEHNR, CDR2 FQNEAQ (reference sequence). This CDR3 reads CASSLGQGMNEQFF. The CDR3 bases are TGTGCCAGCAGCTTAGGACAGGGGATGAATGAGCAGTTCTTC. The full variable domain, its missing parts supplied by reference TRBV7-9 and TRBJ2-1, is DTGVSQNPRHKITKRGQNVTFRCDPISEHNRLYWYRQTLGQGPEFLTYFQNEAQLEKSRLLSDRFSAERPKGSFSTLEIQRTEQGDSAMYLCASSLGQGMNEQFFGPGTRLTVL.

The CDR3 nucleotides are TGTGCCAGCAGCTTGGGGGGACAGAACTATGGCTACACCTTC. Translation gives CASSLGGQNYGYTF. The chain combines TRBV5-6 with TRBJ1-2; 7 nucleotides agree with TRBD1. There are 14 residues in the CDR3. The V segment lost 0 bases and the J segment 2 bases; nucleotides outside the gene matches: 1. The germline V gene encodes CDR1 SGHDT and CDR2 YYEEEE.